These 3 T cell receptor beta chains share one sample of origin, sequenced in a study of cytomegalovirus exposure and HLA in healthy donors. Primers included in the PCR were 60 Vbeta and 13 Jbeta primers. Method: immunoSEQ multiplex PCR; TCRdb's copy keeps in-frame clones and lacks some. The profile shows about 150,000 clones, approximately 71% of them singletons. Sequencing input: PBMCs. The receptors here all came from a man aged 25-45 years in good health and CMV-seronegative.

V gene TRBV4-2 combines with J gene TRBJ2-3; TRBD2 matches 10 bases. Germline V lookup: CDR1 LGHNA, CDR2 YNFKEQ. The CDR3 is 16 residues long. The trim removed 0 bases at V and 4 bases at J, leaving 4 bases unmatched. CDR3 DNA: TGTGCCAGCAGCCAAGAGAGGCTAGCGGGAGCAGATACGCAGTATTTT. Translated: CASSQERLAGADTQYF.

In DNA form, the CDR3 reads TGCGCCAGCAGTCAGGCGGGCGGTGAGGGAGGAAACACCATATATTTT. As protein: CASSQAGGEGGNTIYF. The chain carries TRBV10-2 and TRBJ1-3, with no clear D. This CDR3 spans 16 amino acids. CDR1 is WSHSY and CDR2 is SAAADI in the germline V gene. The V end lost 5 bases, the J end lost 4 bases, and 18 bases lay between the germline ends.

The CDR3 protein is CASSQMASQGYEQYF. The CDR3 nucleotides read TGTGCCAGCAGCCAGATGGCCTCCCAGGGGTACGAGCAGTACTTC. This chain connects TRBV6-1 to TRBJ2-7, with D possibly TRBD1 on 6 matching bases. V shed 6 bases and J shed 4 bases, with 19 bases lying between them. Germline lookup yields CDR1 MNHNS and CDR2 SASEGT. The CDR3 is 15 amino acids.